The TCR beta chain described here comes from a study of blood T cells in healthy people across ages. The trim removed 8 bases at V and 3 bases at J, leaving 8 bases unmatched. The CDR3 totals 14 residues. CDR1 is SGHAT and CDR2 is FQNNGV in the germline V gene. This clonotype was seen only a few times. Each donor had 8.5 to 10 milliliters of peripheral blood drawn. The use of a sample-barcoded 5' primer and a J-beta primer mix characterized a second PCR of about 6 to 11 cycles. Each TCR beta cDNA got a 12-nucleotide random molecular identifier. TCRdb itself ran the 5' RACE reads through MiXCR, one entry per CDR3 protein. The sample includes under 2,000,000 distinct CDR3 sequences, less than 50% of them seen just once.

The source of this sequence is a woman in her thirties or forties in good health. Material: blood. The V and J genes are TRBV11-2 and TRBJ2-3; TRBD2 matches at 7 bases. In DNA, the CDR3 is TGTGCCAGCGTTTATCGGGGGGTAACAGATACGCAGTATTTT. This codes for CASVYRGVTDTQYF.